These T cell receptor beta chains were read from a single sample in a study of cytomegalovirus exposure and HLA in healthy donors. Some clones are missing from TCRdb's copy, which holds only in-frame ones; the method was immunoSEQ multiplex PCR. This table has fewer than 200,000 clones, about 76% appearing once. The sequenced material came from PBMCs. These receptors all come from a male donor in good health and CMV-seropositive. Each CDR3 is given with its conserved first and last residue. D genes are given only for firm matches. Clone size is given for some rows only: seen once, a few or many times, or a class if the clone is expanded.

j_gene,v_gene,d_gene,abundance,CDR3nt,CDR3aa
TRBJ2-3,TRBV29-1,NA,NA,TGCAGCGTTGCGCAGGGCCCAGATACGCAGTATTTT,CSVAQGPDTQYF
TRBJ2-1,TRBV5-1,NA,NA,TGCGCCAGCAGTTCAACCAGGGATTCCTACAATGAGCAGTTCTTC,CASSSTRDSYNEQFF
TRBJ1-1,TRBV10-2,NA,few,TGCGCCTCGGGTTGGACTGAAGCTTTCTTT,CASGWTEAFF
TRBJ1-2,TRBV30,TRBD1,NA,TGTGCCTGGAGTGCCGGACAGGGAATACTAGGCGGCTACACCTTC,CAWSAGQGILGGYTF
TRBJ2-1,TRBV5-1,TRBD2,NA,TGCGCCAGCAGCGGCGGAACTAGCGCACTCACCGGCGATGAGCAGTTCTTC,CASSGGTSALTGDEQFF
TRBJ1-1,TRBV7-2,TRBD1,once,TGTGCCAGCAGCTTCGACAGGGAGGTTGAGAACACTGAAGCTTTCTTT,CASSFDREVENTEAFF
TRBJ2-1,TRBV5-8,TRBD2,NA,TGTGCCAGCAGCTTACTAGCGGGGGGCTACAATGAGCAGTTCTTC,CASSLLAGGYNEQFF
TRBJ2-5,TRBV19,TRBD2,NA,TGTGCCAGTAGTCCTAGCGGGGGCTCCGCGGGGACCCAGTACTTC,CASSPSGGSAGTQYF
TRBJ1-6,TRBV2,TRBD1,NA,TGTGCCAGCAGCCGAGAGGGACAGGGCGGTTCACCCCTCCACTTT,CASSREGQGGSPLHF
TRBJ1-1,TRBV11-2,NA,NA,TGCGCCAGCAGCCCCCAGAGGGAGGGGAACACTGAAGCTTTCTTT,CASSPQREGNTEAFF
TRBJ1-3,TRBV30,NA,NA,TGTGCCTGGGGCGGGCCAGCTGGAAACACCATATATTTT,CAWGGPAGNTIYF
TRBJ2-5,TRBV9,NA,NA,TGTGCCAGCAGCGTAGCTTTGACACAAGAGACCCAGTACTTC,CASSVALTQETQYF
TRBJ2-7,TRBV10-2,NA,NA,TGCGCCAGCAGTGAGCGGGTCTCCTACGAGCAGTACTTC,CASSERVSYEQYF